This T cell receptor (beta chain) derives from a study of blood T cell repertoires in COVID-19. Sequenced by immunoSEQ multiplex PCR; TCRdb stores in-frame clones only, minus some. The repertoire holds roughly 14,000 clones, with 80% to 90% as singletons. The TCR originated in a woman in her fifties or sixties with acute or convalescent COVID-19. Input material: peripheral blood.

Here the CDR3 reads CASSYSNGVGTDTQYF. For the CDR3, the DNA is TGTGCCAGCAGTTACTCGAACGGGGTTGGCACAGATACGCAGTATTTT. The V call is TRBV6-5, the J call TRBJ2-3, with D possibly being TRBD2 (5 bases). V lost 0 bases, J lost 1 base, and 11 bases lay in between. The CDR3 contains 16 residues. Germline V gives CDR1 MNHEY, CDR2 SVGAGI.